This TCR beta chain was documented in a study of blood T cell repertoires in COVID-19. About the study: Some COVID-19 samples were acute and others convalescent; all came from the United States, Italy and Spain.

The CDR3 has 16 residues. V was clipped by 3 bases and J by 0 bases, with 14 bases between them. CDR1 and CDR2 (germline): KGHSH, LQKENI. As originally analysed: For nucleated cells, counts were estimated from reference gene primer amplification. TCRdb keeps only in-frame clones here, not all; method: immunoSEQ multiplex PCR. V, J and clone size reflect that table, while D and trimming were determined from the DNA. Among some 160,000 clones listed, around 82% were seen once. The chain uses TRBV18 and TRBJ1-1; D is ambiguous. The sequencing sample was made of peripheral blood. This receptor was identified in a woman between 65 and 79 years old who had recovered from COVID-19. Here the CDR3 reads CASSPRESALNTEAFF. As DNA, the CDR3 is TGTGCCAGCTCACCCCGGGAATCGGCTCTGAACACTGAAGCTTTCTTT. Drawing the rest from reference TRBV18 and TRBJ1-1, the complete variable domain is NAGVMQNPRHLVRRRGQEARLRCSPMKGHSHVYWYRQLPEEGLKFMVYLQKENIIDESGMPKERFSAEFPKEGPSILRIQQVVRGDSAAYFCASSPRESALNTEAFFGQGTRLTVV.